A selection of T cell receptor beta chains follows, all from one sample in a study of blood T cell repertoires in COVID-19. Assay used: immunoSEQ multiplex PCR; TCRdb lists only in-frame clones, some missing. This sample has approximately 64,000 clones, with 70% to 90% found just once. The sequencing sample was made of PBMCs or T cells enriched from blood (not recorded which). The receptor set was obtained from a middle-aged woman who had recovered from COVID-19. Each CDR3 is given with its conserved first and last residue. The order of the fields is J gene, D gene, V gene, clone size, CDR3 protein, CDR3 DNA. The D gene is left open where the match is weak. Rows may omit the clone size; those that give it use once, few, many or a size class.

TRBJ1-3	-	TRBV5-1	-	CASSLYIGQSSGNTIYF	TGCGCCAGCAGCTTGTATATAGGACAGAGCTCTGGAAACACCATATATTTT
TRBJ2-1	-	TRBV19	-	CASSIAGAYNEQFF	TGTGCCAGTAGTATAGCGGGGGCCTACAATGAGCAGTTCTTC
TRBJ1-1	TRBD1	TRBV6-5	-	CASSLGQGSTEAFF	TGTGCCAGCAGCTTGGGACAGGGGAGCACTGAAGCTTTCTTT
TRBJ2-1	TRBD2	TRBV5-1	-	CASSLGPHPSSGGASEQFF	TGCGCCAGCAGCTTGGGGCCTCACCCATCTAGCGGGGGGGCCTCTGAGCAGTTCTTC
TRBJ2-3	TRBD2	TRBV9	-	CASSALSGGVFGGDTQYF	TGTGCCAGCAGCGCGCTAAGCGGGGGGGTCTTCGGCGGAGATACGCAGTATTTT
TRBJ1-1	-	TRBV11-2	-	CASSLVGGWNTEAFF	TGTGCCAGCAGCTTAGTGGGAGGGTGGAACACTGAAGCTTTCTTT
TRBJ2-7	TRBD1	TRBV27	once	CASSRMLTGGTYEQYF	TGTGCCAGCAGCCGAATGCTGACAGGGGGGACCTACGAGCAGTACTTC
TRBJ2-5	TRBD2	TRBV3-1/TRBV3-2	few	CASSTSGGGETQYF	TGTGCCAGCAGCACCAGCGGGGGGGGTGAGACCCAGTACTTC
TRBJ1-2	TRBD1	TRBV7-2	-	CASSSGTGPSRYGYTF	TGTGCCAGCAGCTCAGGGACAGGACCTTCTCGGTATGGCTACACCTTC
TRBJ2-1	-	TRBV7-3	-	CASSTQASSYNEQFF	TGTGCCAGCAGCACACAGGCTAGCTCCTACAATGAGCAGTTCTTC
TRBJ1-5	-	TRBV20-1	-	CSASFTNQPQHF	TGCAGTGCTAGTTTCACAAATCAGCCCCAGCATTTT
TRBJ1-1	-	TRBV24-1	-	CATRDMNTEAFF	TGTGCCACCAGAGACATGAACACTGAAGCTTTCTTT
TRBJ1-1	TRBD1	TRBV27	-	CASSPRTGRVDTEAFF	TGTGCCAGCAGTCCGAGGACAGGGCGGGTTGACACTGAAGCTTTCTTT
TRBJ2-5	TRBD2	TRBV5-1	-	CASSLVIAGYQETQYF	TGCGCCAGCAGCTTGGTAATAGCGGGGTACCAAGAGACCCAGTACTTC
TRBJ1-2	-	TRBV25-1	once	CASSGRTDEDYGYTF	TGTGCCAGCAGTGGAAGGACAGACGAGGACTATGGCTACACCTTC
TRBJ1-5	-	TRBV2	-	CASSSDRNSNQPQHF	TGTGCCAGCAGTTCCGACAGGAATAGCAATCAGCCCCAGCATTTT
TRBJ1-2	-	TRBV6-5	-	CASSYGGDYGYTF	TGTGCCAGCAGTTACGGGGGCGACTATGGCTACACCTTC
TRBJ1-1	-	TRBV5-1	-	CASSTEQGVNTEAFF	TGCGCCAGCAGCACGGAACAGGGCGTGAACACTGAAGCTTTCTTT
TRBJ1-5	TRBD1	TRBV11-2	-	CASSLEGGVMAQHF	TGTGCCAGCAGCTTAGAAGGGGGCGTAATGGCCCAGCATTTT
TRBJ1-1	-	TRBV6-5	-	CASSFPLNTEAFF	TGTGCCAGCTCGTTTCCTTTAAACACTGAAGCTTTCTTT
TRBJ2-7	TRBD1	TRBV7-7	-	CASSPRGQGHEQYF	TGTGCCAGCAGCCCACGGGGACAGGGGCACGAGCAGTACTTC
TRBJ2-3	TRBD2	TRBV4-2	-	CASSRDGGGNTDTQYF	TGTGCCAGCAGCCGAGACGGGGGGGGAAACACAGATACGCAGTATTTT
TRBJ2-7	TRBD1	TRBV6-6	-	CASSRRQGTYEQYF	TGTGCCAGCAGTCGGCGACAGGGAACCTACGAGCAGTACTTC
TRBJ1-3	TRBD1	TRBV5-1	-	CASSFTIQGTGNTIYF	TGCGCCAGCAGCTTTACCATACAGGGGACTGGAAACACCATATATTTT
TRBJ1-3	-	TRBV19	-	CASSNGISGNTIYF	TGTGCCAGTAGTAACGGGATATCTGGAAACACCATATATTTT
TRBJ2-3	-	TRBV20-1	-	CSASIRGQSTDTQYF	TGCAGTGCTAGTATCAGGGGTCAATCCACAGATACGCAGTATTTT
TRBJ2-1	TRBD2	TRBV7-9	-	CASSGLGGNEQFF	TGTGCCAGCAGCGGCTTGGGGGGGAATGAGCAGTTCTTC
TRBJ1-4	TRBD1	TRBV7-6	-	CASSLRTGGSVGEKLFF	TGTGCCAGCAGCTTAAGGACAGGGGGGTCAGTTGGGGAAAAACTGTTTTTT
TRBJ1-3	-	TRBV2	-	CASSPVGALTGNTIYF	TGTGCCAGCAGTCCCGTCGGAGCTTTGACTGGAAACACCATATATTTT
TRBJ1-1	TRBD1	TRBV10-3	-	CAISESPTGVLNTEAFF	TGTGCCATCAGTGAGTCCCCAACAGGGGTCTTGAACACTGAAGCTTTCTTT
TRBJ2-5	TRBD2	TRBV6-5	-	CASTSTAGETQYF	TGTGCCAGCACCAGTACAGCGGGGGAGACCCAGTACTTC
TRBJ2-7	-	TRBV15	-	CATSSETYEQYF	TGTGCCACCAGCTCAGAAACCTACGAGCAGTACTTC
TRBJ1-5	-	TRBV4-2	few	CASSQEGGLSNQPQHF	TGTGCCAGCAGCCAAGAGGGAGGTCTTAGCAATCAGCCCCAGCATTTT
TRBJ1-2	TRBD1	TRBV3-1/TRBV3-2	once	CASSQDRTGAGGYTF	TGTGCCAGCAGCCAAGATAGGACAGGGGCTGGCGGCTACACCTTC
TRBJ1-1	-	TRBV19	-	CASSGSGGAMNTEAFF	TGTGCCAGTAGTGGTAGCGGGGGCGCGATGAACACTGAAGCTTTCTTT
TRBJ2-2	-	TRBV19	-	CASSLRSGTFLNTGELFF	TGTGCCAGTAGTCTCAGATCCGGGACATTTCTGAACACCGGGGAGCTGTTTTTT
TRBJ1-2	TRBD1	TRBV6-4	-	CAPGTGGRDGYTF	TGTGCCCCAGGGACAGGGGGCCGAGATGGCTACACCTTC
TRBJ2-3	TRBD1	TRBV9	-	CASSVAGQSTDTQYF	TGTGCCAGCAGCGTAGCGGGACAGAGCACAGATACGCAGTATTTT
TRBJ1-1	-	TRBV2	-	CASSEAMGGGIKDTEAFF	TGTGCCAGCAGTGAAGCGATGGGGGGGGGTATAAAGGACACTGAAGCTTTCTTT
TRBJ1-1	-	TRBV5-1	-	CASSLARAGNTEAFF	TGCGCCAGCAGCTTGGCCAGGGCAGGGAACACTGAAGCTTTCTTT
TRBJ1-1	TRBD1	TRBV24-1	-	CATSEVTGGGTEAFF	TGTGCCACCAGTGAGGTCACAGGGGGTGGTACTGAAGCTTTCTTT
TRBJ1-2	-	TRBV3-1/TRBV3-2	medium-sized	CASSQGGFDRWYTF	TGTGCCAGCAGCCAGGGGGGATTCGATAGATGGTACACCTTC
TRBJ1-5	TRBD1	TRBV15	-	CATSRGGQGVGSNQPQHF	TGTGCCACCAGCAGGGGAGGACAGGGGGTAGGTAGCAATCAGCCCCAGCATTTT
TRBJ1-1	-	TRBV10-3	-	CAITGAPGALNTEAFF	TGTGCCATCACAGGGGCGCCGGGTGCTCTGAACACTGAAGCTTTCTTT
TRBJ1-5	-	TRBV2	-	CASNRRVGSNQPQHF	TGTGCCAGCAACCGCAGGGTCGGAAGCAATCAGCCCCAGCATTTT
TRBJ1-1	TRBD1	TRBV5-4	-	CASSLDPGGTEAFF	TGTGCCAGCAGCTTGGACCCAGGGGGCACTGAAGCTTTCTTT
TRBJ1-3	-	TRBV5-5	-	CASSWGVSGNTIYF	TGTGCCAGCAGCTGGGGGGTCTCTGGAAACACCATATATTTT
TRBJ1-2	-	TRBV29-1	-	CSVSGDGYTF	TGCAGCGTCTCAGGGGATGGCTACACCTTC
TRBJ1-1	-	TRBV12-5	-	CASGFSREAFF	TGTGCTAGTGGTTTTAGTCGGGAAGCTTTCTTT
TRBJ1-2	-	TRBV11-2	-	CASRGPQGNYGYTF	TGTGCCAGCAGGGGCCCCCAGGGAAACTATGGCTACACCTTC